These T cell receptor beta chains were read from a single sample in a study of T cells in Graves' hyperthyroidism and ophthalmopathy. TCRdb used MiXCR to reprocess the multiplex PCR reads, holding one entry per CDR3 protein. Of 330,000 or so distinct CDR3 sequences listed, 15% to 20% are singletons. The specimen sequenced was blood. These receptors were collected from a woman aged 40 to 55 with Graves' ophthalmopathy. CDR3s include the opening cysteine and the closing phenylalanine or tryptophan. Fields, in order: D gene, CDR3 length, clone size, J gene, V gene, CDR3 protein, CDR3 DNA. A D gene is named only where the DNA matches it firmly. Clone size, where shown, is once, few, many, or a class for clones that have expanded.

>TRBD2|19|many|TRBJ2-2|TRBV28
CATSPGWLAGTSATGELFF
TGTGCCACCTCTCCCGGGTGGCTAGCGGGGACTTCGGCCACCGGGGAGCTGTTTTTT
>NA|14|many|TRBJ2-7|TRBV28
CASSLSEAGYEQYF
TGTGCCAGCAGTTTATCCGAGGCGGGGTACGAGCAGTACTTC
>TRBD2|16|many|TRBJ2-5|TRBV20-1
CSARDLLAGWEETQYF
TGCAGTGCTAGAGATCTGCTAGCGGGGTGGGAAGAGACCCAGTACTTC
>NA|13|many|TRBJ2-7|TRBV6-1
CASSANAGMEQYF
TGTGCCAGCAGTGCGAACGCAGGGATGGAGCAGTACTTC
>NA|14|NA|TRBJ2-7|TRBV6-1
CASGGLVNLYEQYF
TGTGCCAGCGGAGGACTCGTCAACCTCTACGAGCAGTACTTC
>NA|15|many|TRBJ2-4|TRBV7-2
CASSLAVGAKNIQYF
TGTGCCAGCAGCTTAGCGGTAGGCGCCAAAAACATTCAGTACTTC
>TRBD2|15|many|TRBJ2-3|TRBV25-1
CASKEAGGSTDTQYF
TGTGCCAGCAAAGAAGCGGGAGGTAGCACAGATACGCAGTATTTT
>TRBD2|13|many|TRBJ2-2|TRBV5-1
CASRLAETGELFF
TGCGCCAGCAGACTAGCGGAGACCGGGGAGCTGTTTTTT
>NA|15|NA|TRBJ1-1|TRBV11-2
CASRGLSQENTEAFF
TGTGCCAGCAGGGGTTTAAGTCAGGAGAACACTGAAGCTTTCTTT
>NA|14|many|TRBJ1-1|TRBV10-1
CACSGIWMNTEAFF
TGCGCCTGCAGTGGGATTTGGATGAACACTGAAGCTTTCTTT
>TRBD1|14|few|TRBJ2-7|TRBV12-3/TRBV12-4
CASSGSGTGTEQYF
TGTGCCAGCAGTGGGTCCGGGACAGGGACCGAGCAGTACTTC
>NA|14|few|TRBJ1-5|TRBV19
CASNAPYSNQPQHF
TGTGCCAGTAATGCGCCTTATAGCAATCAGCCCCAGCATTTT
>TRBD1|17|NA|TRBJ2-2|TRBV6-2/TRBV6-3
CASSYPQGTGSVGELFF
TGTGCCAGCAGTTACCCTCAGGGGACAGGGAGCGTCGGGGAGCTGTTTTTT
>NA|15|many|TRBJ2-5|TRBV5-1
CASSLELSGSETQYF
TGCGCCAGCAGCTTGGAGTTGTCAGGGTCCGAGACCCAGTACTTC
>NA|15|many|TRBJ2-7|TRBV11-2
CASSLGPIQTYEQYF
TGTGCCAGCAGCCTGGGACCGATTCAAACCTACGAGCAGTACTTC
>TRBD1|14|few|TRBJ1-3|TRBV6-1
CASSRGQSSYTIYF
TGTGCCAGCTCTCGGGGACAGTCGTCTTACACCATATATTTT
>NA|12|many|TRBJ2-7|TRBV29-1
CSGGGGSYEQYF
TGCAGCGGGGGAGGGGGCTCCTACGAGCAGTACTTC
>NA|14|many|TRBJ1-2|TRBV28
CASSLSGRAHGYTF
TGTGCCAGCAGTTTATCGGGCAGGGCCCATGGCTACACCTTC
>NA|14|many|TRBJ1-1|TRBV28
CASNPAVSNTEAFF
TGTGCCAGCAACCCGGCAGTATCGAACACTGAAGCTTTCTTT
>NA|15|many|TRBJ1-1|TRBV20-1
CSASRQKVRATEAFF
TGCAGTGCTTCAAGACAGAAAGTTCGCGCCACTGAAGCTTTCTTT
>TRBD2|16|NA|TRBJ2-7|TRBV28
CATKSGGRSGAYEQYF
TGTGCCACCAAGTCTGGAGGGCGGAGCGGGGCCTACGAGCAGTACTTC
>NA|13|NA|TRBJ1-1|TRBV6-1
CASSEFLGTEAFF
TGTGCCAGCAGTGAATTTTTAGGGACTGAAGCTTTCTTT
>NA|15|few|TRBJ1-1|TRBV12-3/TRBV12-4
CASSLIGVRNTEAFF
TGTGCCAGCAGTTTAATTGGAGTCAGAAACACTGAAGCTTTCTTT
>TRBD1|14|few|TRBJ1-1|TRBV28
CASSLPNRDSEAFF
TGTGCCAGCAGTTTACCCAACCGGGACAGTGAAGCTTTCTTT
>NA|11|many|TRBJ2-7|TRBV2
CASVTYYEQYF
TGTGCGTCTGTAACGTACTACGAGCAGTACTTC
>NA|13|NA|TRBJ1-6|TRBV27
CASSYDPRSPLHF
TGTGCCAGCAGTTACGACCCCCGCTCACCCCTCCACTTT
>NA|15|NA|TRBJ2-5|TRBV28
CASSLAGTDQETQYF
TGTGCCAGCAGTTTAGCAGGGACCGATCAAGAGACCCAGTACTTC
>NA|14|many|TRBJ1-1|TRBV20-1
CSARTQVFNTEAFF
TGCAGTGCTAGAACCCAGGTATTTAACACTGAAGCTTTCTTT
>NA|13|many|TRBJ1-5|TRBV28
CASSLRGSGPQHF
TGTGCCAGCAGTCTCAGGGGCTCGGGGCCCCAGCATTTT
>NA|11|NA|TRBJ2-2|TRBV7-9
CATKSPGELFF
TGTGCCACCAAGAGCCCCGGGGAGCTGTTTTTT
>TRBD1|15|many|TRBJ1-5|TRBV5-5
CASSRDSYSNQPQHF
TGTGCCAGCAGCCGGGACAGCTATAGCAATCAGCCCCAGCATTTT
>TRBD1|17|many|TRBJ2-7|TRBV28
CASNLRDRGRGLYEQYF
TGTGCCAGCAACCTCCGGGACAGGGGGCGCGGACTCTACGAGCAGTACTTC
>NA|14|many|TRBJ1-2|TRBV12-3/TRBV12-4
CASSLAVANYGYTF
TGTGCCAGCAGTTTGGCAGTCGCTAACTATGGCTACACCTTC
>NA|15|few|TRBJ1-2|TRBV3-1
CASSQDIGGPYGYTF
TGTGCCAGCAGCCAAGATATCGGCGGGCCGTATGGCTACACCTTC
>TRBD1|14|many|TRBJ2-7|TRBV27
CASSFRDSTYEQYF
TGTGCCAGCAGTTTTAGGGACAGTACCTACGAGCAGTACTTC
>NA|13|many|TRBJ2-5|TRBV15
CATTETVGETQYF
TGTGCCACCACAGAAACGGTTGGGGAGACCCAGTACTTC
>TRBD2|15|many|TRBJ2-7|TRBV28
CASSLRRELANEQYF
TGTGCCAGCAGTTTACGGCGGGAGCTAGCTAACGAGCAGTACTTC
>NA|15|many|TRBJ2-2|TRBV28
CASSLSSGQTGELFF
TGTGCCAGCAGTTTATCCTCAGGGCAAACCGGGGAGCTGTTTTTT
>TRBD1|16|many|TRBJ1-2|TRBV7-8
CASSGSRQGRADGYTF
TGTGCCAGCAGCGGGAGCAGACAGGGCCGGGCGGATGGCTACACCTTC
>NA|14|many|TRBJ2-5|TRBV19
CASSGRAGQETQYF
TGTGCCAGTAGTGGTCGGGCCGGACAAGAGACCCAGTACTTC
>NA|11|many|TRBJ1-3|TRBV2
CASRAGNTIYF
TGTGCCAGCAGAGCGGGAAACACCATATATTTT
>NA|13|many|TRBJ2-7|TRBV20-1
CSARDRADYEQYF
TGCAGTGCTAGAGATCGGGCAGACTACGAGCAGTACTTC
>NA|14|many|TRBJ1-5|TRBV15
CATSRDRENQPQHF
TGTGCCACCAGCAGAGATCGCGAAAATCAGCCCCAGCATTTT
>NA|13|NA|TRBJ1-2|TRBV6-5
CASSSLRQHGYTF
TGTGCCAGCAGTTCTCTTAGACAACACGGCTACACCTTC
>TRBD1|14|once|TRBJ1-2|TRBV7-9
CASSFHGTAYGYTF
TGTGCCAGCAGCTTCCATGGGACAGCGTATGGCTACACCTTC
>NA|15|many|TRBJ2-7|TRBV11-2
CASSVTGTAVYEQYF
TGTGCCAGCAGCGTTACTGGGACTGCCGTCTACGAGCAGTACTTC
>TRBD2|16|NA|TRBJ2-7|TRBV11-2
CASSSSAGSGRGEQYF
TGTGCCAGCAGTTCAAGCGCGGGGAGCGGGAGAGGCGAGCAGTACTTC
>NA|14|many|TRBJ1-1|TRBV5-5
CASSEGGGSTEAFF
TGTGCCAGCAGCGAAGGGGGAGGTAGCACTGAAGCTTTCTTT
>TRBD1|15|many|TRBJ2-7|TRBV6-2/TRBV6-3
CASSYQWTGAVEQYF
TGTGCCAGCAGTTACCAGTGGACAGGGGCGGTCGAGCAGTACTTC
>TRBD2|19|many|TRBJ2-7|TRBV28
CASRVLHTISGSSSYEQYF
TGTGCCAGCAGGGTTCTCCACACCATAAGCGGGAGTTCTTCCTACGAGCAGTACTTC
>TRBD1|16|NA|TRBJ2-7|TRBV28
CASSIWTGISSYEQYF
TGTGCCAGCAGTATCTGGACAGGGATTAGCTCCTACGAGCAGTACTTC
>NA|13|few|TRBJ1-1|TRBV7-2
CASSLGVPGEAFF
TGTGCCAGCAGCTTAGGAGTCCCCGGTGAAGCTTTCTTT
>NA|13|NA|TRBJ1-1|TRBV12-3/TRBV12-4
CASTPWADTEAFF
TGTGCCAGCACCCCATGGGCGGACACTGAAGCTTTCTTT
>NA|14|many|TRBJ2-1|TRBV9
CASSNSGTNNEQFF
TGTGCCAGCAGCAACAGCGGCACGAACAATGAGCAGTTCTTC
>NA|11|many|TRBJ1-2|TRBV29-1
CSVEQGRGYTF
TGCAGCGTTGAACAGGGCCGGGGCTACACCTTC
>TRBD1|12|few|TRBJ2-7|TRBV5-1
CASQRTGGEQYF
TGCGCCAGCCAAAGGACAGGGGGCGAGCAGTACTTC
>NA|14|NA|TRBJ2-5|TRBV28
CASSLPGNQETQYF
TGTGCCAGCAGTTTACCAGGGAATCAAGAGACCCAGTACTTC